A selection of T cell receptor beta chains follows, all from one sample in a study of blood T cell repertoires in COVID-19. The protocol was immunoSEQ multiplex PCR, while the TCRdb copy is restricted to in-frame clones and leaves out a portion. The sample comprises 340,000 or so clones, around 83% of which are singletons, and almost 3% rests with the top ten. Source material: peripheral blood. These receptors all stem from a man aged 25-40 years with active or convalescent COVID-19. Each CDR3 is given without its conserved first and last residue.

j_gene: TRBJ1-3
v_gene: TRBV28
CDR3aa: ASSLARADGNTIY

j_gene: TRBJ1-4
v_gene: TRBV6-1
CDR3aa: ASSELMNRVISSTNEKLF

j_gene: TRBJ1-6
v_gene: TRBV2
CDR3aa: ASNPGYSPLH

j_gene: TRBJ2-5
v_gene: TRBV9
CDR3aa: ASSPGAQETQY

j_gene: TRBJ2-3
v_gene: TRBV7-6
CDR3aa: ASSSTGSSTDTQY

j_gene: TRBJ1-4
v_gene: TRBV29-1
CDR3aa: SVEERGRARRANEKLF

j_gene: TRBJ1-5
v_gene: TRBV6-6
CDR3aa: ASGWGGGNQPQH

j_gene: TRBJ2-3
v_gene: TRBV7-2
CDR3aa: ASSVRDRAYTQY

j_gene: TRBJ1-5
v_gene: TRBV24-1
CDR3aa: ATSDTRDSNSNQPQH

j_gene: TRBJ2-2
v_gene: TRBV7-9
CDR3aa: ASSLGLAGVTGELF

j_gene: TRBJ2-1
v_gene: TRBV28
CDR3aa: ASSSQGLENNEQF

j_gene: TRBJ1-1
v_gene: TRBV28
CDR3aa: ASSSMGGTLFWAF

j_gene: TRBJ2-1
v_gene: TRBV24-1
CDR3aa: ATSESGWQYNEQF

j_gene: TRBJ1-3
v_gene: TRBV7-2
CDR3aa: ASRPPGQSSGNTIY

j_gene: TRBJ2-3
v_gene: TRBV27
CDR3aa: ASSLNPTYGDTQY

j_gene: TRBJ1-1
v_gene: TRBV5-4
CDR3aa: ASSRTGTSEAF

j_gene: TRBJ1-2
v_gene: TRBV5-1
CDR3aa: ASSLGGQGRNGYT

j_gene: TRBJ1-1
v_gene: TRBV3-1/TRBV3-2
CDR3aa: ASSLYRDWNTEAF

j_gene: TRBJ1-2
v_gene: TRBV12-3/TRBV12-4
CDR3aa: ASSPRSGGYT

j_gene: TRBJ2-5
v_gene: TRBV5-1
CDR3aa: ASSRTGGAGETQY

j_gene: TRBJ2-7
v_gene: TRBV6-6
CDR3aa: ASSYSKASGNPEQY

j_gene: TRBJ1-4
v_gene: TRBV5-1
CDR3aa: ASSFGRQGGEKLF

j_gene: TRBJ2-6
v_gene: TRBV7-3
CDR3aa: ASSSTGTGANVLT

j_gene: TRBJ1-1
v_gene: TRBV5-4
CDR3aa: ASSEPGRGDTEAF

j_gene: TRBJ2-7
v_gene: TRBV28
CDR3aa: ASSLFLAGEQY

j_gene: TRBJ2-7
v_gene: TRBV16
CDR3aa: ASSQFLAGTYEQY

j_gene: TRBJ2-1
v_gene: TRBV7-8
CDR3aa: ASGVRGSRSYNEQF

j_gene: TRBJ2-7
v_gene: TRBV9
CDR3aa: ASSTPGDFPSYEQY

j_gene: TRBJ1-2
v_gene: TRBV6-2/TRBV6-3
CDR3aa: ASSYSNGYGYT

j_gene: TRBJ1-3
v_gene: TRBV9
CDR3aa: ASSAGAYGYSGNTIY

j_gene: TRBJ1-4
v_gene: TRBV12-3/TRBV12-4
CDR3aa: ASSLTGVEKLF

j_gene: TRBJ2-5
v_gene: TRBV6-5
CDR3aa: ASRGRTAEWETQY

j_gene: TRBJ1-2
v_gene: TRBV6-6
CDR3aa: ASITTQPSNYGYT

j_gene: TRBJ1-1
v_gene: TRBV19
CDR3aa: ASLRNTEAF

j_gene: TRBJ2-5
v_gene: TRBV3-1/TRBV3-2
CDR3aa: ASSQGGTGEGETQY

j_gene: TRBJ2-2
v_gene: TRBV28
CDR3aa: ASTRGWPENTGELF

j_gene: TRBJ1-4
v_gene: TRBV19
CDR3aa: ASSPDPGRVGKLF

j_gene: TRBJ2-3
v_gene: TRBV24-1
CDR3aa: ATSDFASGGQFSTDTQY

j_gene: TRBJ2-7
v_gene: TRBV28
CDR3aa: ASRRDNSYEQY

j_gene: TRBJ2-1
v_gene: TRBV6-5
CDR3aa: ASSRDRGYNEQF

j_gene: TRBJ2-3
v_gene: TRBV28
CDR3aa: ASSPLSHSDPSTDTQY

j_gene: TRBJ1-4
v_gene: TRBV29-1
CDR3aa: SVGQGSTNEKLF

j_gene: TRBJ1-4
v_gene: TRBV4-2
CDR3aa: ASSQGTGDKLF

j_gene: TRBJ2-1
v_gene: TRBV28
CDR3aa: ASSLISRSEQF

j_gene: TRBJ2-7
v_gene: TRBV5-1
CDR3aa: ASSWGLANEQY

j_gene: TRBJ2-3
v_gene: TRBV6-5
CDR3aa: ASSRTGEGPDTQY

j_gene: TRBJ1-1
v_gene: TRBV20-1
CDR3aa: SASGQGGNTEAF

j_gene: TRBJ1-2
v_gene: TRBV30
CDR3aa: AWSVTRGVDGYT

j_gene: TRBJ2-7
v_gene: TRBV2
CDR3aa: ASRGAAYEQY

j_gene: TRBJ2-7
v_gene: TRBV4-1
CDR3aa: ASSQSGTGGFSYEQY

j_gene: TRBJ1-6
v_gene: TRBV6-6
CDR3aa: ASSYTGQGASPLH

j_gene: TRBJ2-3
v_gene: TRBV6-5
CDR3aa: ASSPRSSGIDTQY

j_gene: TRBJ2-3
v_gene: TRBV11-2
CDR3aa: ASSSQGEDTQY

j_gene: TRBJ1-1
v_gene: TRBV3-1/TRBV3-2
CDR3aa: ASSPNSMNTEAF

j_gene: TRBJ1-2
v_gene: TRBV24-1
CDR3aa: ATTDRAGYGYT